This T cell receptor beta chain was sequenced during a study of molecular identifiers for immune sequencing clone quantification. The sorting of naive CD8 T cells used the CD8+CD4-CCR7+CD45RA+ phenotype. V was pared by 3 bases and J by 6 bases, with 14 bases between. The CDR3 consists of 15 residues. The sample holds many counts of this clonotype. What it binds is unknown. The bulk TCR libraries were made with methods described before and with listed TCR primers. Each CDR3 protein gets one entry after TCRdb re-called the PCR reads with MiXCR. This table holds hundreds of thousands of distinct CDR3 sequences, roughly 24% found once. Study-level points and caveats: Whereas clones above 20 RNA copies held under 1% of naive-cell molecules, they held over 97% of effector molecules.

This TCR was sampled from a human donor in good health. Some libraries in this study had Jurkat cell RNA spiked in. Sequenced sample: naive CD8+ T cells from blood, with Jurkat cell RNA spiked in. Subset of the sample: FACS-sorted CD8+CD4-CCR7+CD45RA+ naive T cells. V usage is TRBV12-3 or TRBV12-4 and J usage is TRBJ2-2; D not certain. The CDR3 spells CASSFKRSWSGELFF. The DNA of the CDR3 is TGTGCCAGCAGTTTTAAAAGGAGTTGGTCCGGGGAGCTGTTTTTT.